A single sample gave rise to the 16 T cell receptor beta chains below, sequenced in a study of regulatory T cells in long-lasting Graves disease. Arm-PCR of CDR3 regions with iRepertoire HTBI primers generated TCR beta libraries. Using its own MiXCR run on the multiplex PCR reads, TCRdb lists one record per CDR3 protein. The sample includes a few hundred thousand distinct CDR3 sequences, 23% seen only once; the top ten take approximately 28%. The time point: persistent/refractory GD, antithyroid drugs over 5 years with positive TRAb. Construction of the TCR library relied on RNA isolated from PBMCs. This specimen consisted of peripheral blood mononuclear cells (PBMCs), obtained when the disease was refractory, from a patient treated with antithyroid drugs. The receptors come from a female donor with Graves disease.

The rearrangement joins TRBV2 to TRBJ2-1; D is unclear. The germline V gene has CDR1 SNHLY and CDR2 FYNNEI. This CDR3 has 14 amino acids. The ends were cut back, 4 bases at V and 0 bases at J, with 7 bases in the middle. In DNA form, the CDR3 reads TGTGCCAGCAGTGCGGCGAACTCCTACAATGAGCAGTTCTTC. This translates into CASSAANSYNEQFF.

The gene calls are TRBV19 and TRBJ2-5, with 7 bases identical to TRBD1. This CDR3 is built from 14 residues. Per germline, CDR1 LNHDA and CDR2 SQIVND (reference sequence). V dropped 3 bases and J dropped 2; count of bases not matched to a gene: 3. The CDR3 loop reads CASSMTGFQETQYF. The CDR3, as DNA: TGTGCCAGTAGTATGACAGGGTTTCAAGAGACCCAGTACTTC.

This clonotype was seen ten or more times. The chain has TRBV11-2 and TRBJ2-5, with TRBD1 as a possible D gene (5 bases). The germline CDR1 and CDR2 sequences are SGHAT and FQNNGV. The CDR3 spans 13 residues. V was trimmed by 5 bases and J by 1 base, leaving 8 bases between them. CDR3 loop: CASSGAIQETQYF. The CDR3 DNA is TGTGCCAGCAGCGGGGCGATCCAAGAGACCCAGTACTTC.

V usage is TRBV6-1 and J usage is TRBJ2-2; 7 bases line up with TRBD1. Per germline, CDR1 MNHNS and CDR2 SASEGT. The CDR3 totals 16 residues. J lost 0 bases, V lost 8 bases, and 9 bases had no gene match. CDR3 protein: CASPKRQGPNTGELFF. CDR3 in DNA: TGTGCCAGCCCTAAACGACAGGGCCCGAACACCGGGGAGCTGTTTTTT.

This clonotype was recorded a few times. J is TRBJ1-3 and V is TRBV7-9, with D unresolved. Trimming pared 3 bases from V and 0 bases from J, leaving 21 bases between. The CDR3 is 19 amino acids. The germline gives CDR1 SEHNR, CDR2 FQNEAQ (reference sequence). Here the CDR3 reads CASSLPQDGSTSSGNTIYF. The CDR3, as DNA: TGTGCCAGCAGCTTGCCCCAGGACGGCTCAACGAGCTCTGGAAACACCATATATTTT.

The sample holds a few counts of this clonotype. V and J are TRBV5-1 and TRBJ1-5; 7 bases match TRBD1. From germline, CDR1 is SGHRS and CDR2 YFSETQ. The CDR3 runs to 20 residues. Trimming removed 3 bases from V and 0 bases from J; junction bases left unmatched: 18. This chain's CDR3 is CASSYHKQTGTGYSNQPQHF. The CDR3 DNA sequence: TGCGCCAGCAGCTATCATAAACAGACAGGGACGGGGTATAGCAATCAGCCCCAGCATTTT.

J is TRBJ2-5 and V is TRBV18; tentatively, D is TRBD1 or TRBD2 (5 bases each). From germline, CDR1 is KGHSH and CDR2 LQKENI. The CDR3 sequence is 15 residues long. V lost 4 bases to trimming and J lost 4 bases, with 16 bases between them. In nucleotides, the CDR3 is TGTGCCAGCTCACTTGAGGAGCAGGGAGTAGAGACCCAGTACTTC. Translated, it gives CASSLEEQGVETQYF.

This clonotype was seen repeatedly, ten times or more. The genes are TRBV2 and TRBJ2-5; the D call may be TRBD1 or TRBD2 (5 bases each). Germline assignment: CDR1 SNHLY and CDR2 FYNNEI. The CDR3 spans 11 residues. Trimming took 6 bases from V and 3 from J, leaving 5 bases between them. CDR3 residues: CASRGEETQYF. In DNA form, the CDR3 reads TGTGCCAGCAGGGGGGAAGAGACCCAGTACTTC. The full variable domain, its missing parts supplied by reference TRBV2 and TRBJ2-5, is EPEVTQTPSHQVTQMGQEVILRCVPISNHLYFYWYRQILGQKVEFLVSFYNNEISEKSEIFDDQFSVERPDGSNFTLKIRSTKLEDSAMYFCASRGEETQYFGPGTRLLVL.

In this sample, this clonotype turned up a few times. This sequence joins TRBV11-2 and TRBJ2-2, with unresolved D. V lost 1 base, J lost 0 bases, and 3 bases lay in between. The length of the CDR3 is 14 residues. Germline loops: CDR1 SGHAT, CDR2 FQNNGV. The CDR3 coding sequence is TGTGCCAGCAGCTTAGTAGCGAACACCGGGGAGCTGTTTTTT. Translated: CASSLVANTGELFF.

CDR3 amino acids: CSAETGLAGGTYEQYF. Written as DNA, the CDR3 is TGCAGTGCTGAAACGGGACTAGCGGGAGGCACCTACGAGCAGTACTTC. The rearrangement joins TRBV20-1 to TRBJ2-7; the match to TRBD2 covers 15 bases. Germline V CDR1 and CDR2: DFQATT, SNEGSKA (reference sequence). The V and J ends lost 5 bases and 2 bases, in that order; junction bases with no gene match: 7. This CDR3 contains 16 residues.

This rearrangement joins TRBV7-9 to TRBJ2-3, with D perhaps TRBD2 (6 bases). V was cut by 4 bases and J by 6 bases, with 14 bases left in between. Per germline, CDR1 SEHNR and CDR2 FQNEAQ (reference sequence). This CDR3 is 14 amino acids long. The CDR3 region is CASSSEGGRDTQYF. CDR3 nucleotide sequence: TGTGCCAGCAGCTCGGAGGGTGGGAGGGATACGCAGTATTTT.

The chain combines TRBV5-1 with TRBJ1-1, with D possibly TRBD1 on 6 matching bases. Trimming removed 2 bases from V and 0 bases from J, with 20 bases in between. The CDR3 is 18 amino acids. Germline V gene data show CDR1 as SGHRS and CDR2 as YFSETQ. The CDR3 is CASSLTTPGQLMNTEAFF. As DNA, the CDR3 is TGCGCCAGCAGCTTAACCACGCCTGGACAGTTAATGAACACTGAAGCTTTCTTT.

This clonotype appeared many times. The V call is TRBV2, the J call TRBJ2-6; D possibly matches TRBD1 or TRBD2 (5 bases each). This CDR3 has 17 amino acids. Per the germline V gene, CDR1 is SNHLY and CDR2 is FYNNEI. Between the trimmed V and J ends, which lost 3 bases and 4 bases, there was a span of 16 bases. DNA for the CDR3: TGTGCCAGCAGTGACGCGGGTGGGGGAGCAGGGGCCAACGTCCTGACTTTC. It encodes CASSDAGGGAGANVLTF.

This clonotype has at least ten counts. This chain links TRBV5-1 with TRBJ2-4, with a possible D match to TRBD1 (6 bases). The CDR3 has 15 residues. The germline V gene has CDR1 SGHRS and CDR2 YFSETQ. Trimming left V 5 bases short and J 2 bases short, with 14 bases between. The CDR3: CASRPTGIPKNIQYF. The CDR3 DNA is TGCGCCAGCAGACCTACAGGGATACCCAAAAACATTCAGTACTTC.

The gene calls are TRBV20-1 and TRBJ2-7; unclear D gene. Germline CDR1 reads DFQATT; CDR2 reads SNEGSKA (reference sequence). V shed 3 bases and J shed 3 bases, with 9 bases lying between them. The CDR3 has 12 amino acids. The CDR3 nucleotides read TGCAGTGCTAGGAGTGCCCACTACGAGCAGTACTTC. Translation gives CSARSAHYEQYF.

This clonotype was recorded at least ten times. This chain links TRBV2 with TRBJ2-5; D unclear. Germline CDR1 SNHLY, CDR2 FYNNEI. The CDR3 totals 12 residues. V shed 7 bases and J shed 7 bases, with 13 bases lying between them. CDR3 amino acids: CASTPSNVTQYF. The CDR3 region has the DNA TGTGCCAGCACCCCGTCTAATGTGACCCAGTACTTC.